This T cell receptor beta chain was sequenced for a study of CD8 T cells in ankylosing spondylitis. The study, taken as a whole, reports: In synovial fluid and blood from reactive arthritis, some motif variants were previously reported. Disease-linked clones bore a CD8+ phenotype and were relatively rare in peripheral blood. Blood of patients with ankylosing spondylitis appeared to be characterized by a TCR beta motif of seven or eight highly homologous variants. According to the report, clones linked to the disease were significantly enriched in matched synovial fluid samples taken from ankylosing spondylitis patients.

CDR3 length: 16 amino acids. Trimming cost V 1 base and J 0 bases, with 10 bases left between them. Per germline, CDR1 LNHNV and CDR2 YYDKDF (reference sequence). In this sample, this clonotype turned up many times. What it recognizes is unknown. Using quantitative 5'-RACE with molecular barcodes, the authors made TCR beta libraries. TCRdb processed the 5' RACE reads anew with MiXCR; each CDR3 protein has one entry. There are just under 550,000 distinct CDR3 sequences in the sample; approximately 12% occur only once, and around 7% lies in the top ten. This receptor was identified in a male donor with ankylosing spondylitis. Sequencing was done on a sample of blood, either unsorted or a sorted T cell fraction (not recorded which). This chain uses TRBV15 with TRBJ2-4, with D unclear. The CDR3 reads CATSRVRSLAKNIQYF. As DNA, the CDR3 is TGTGCCACCAGCAGAGTCCGCAGCCTAGCCAAAAACATTCAGTACTTC.